Listed here are 4 T cell receptor beta chains from one sample, sequenced in a study of shared clonotypes between healthy human individuals. This table comes from immunoSEQ multiplex PCR, and its TCRdb copy is limited to in-frame clones, with some not included. The sample consists of roughly 2,300,000 clones, 85% to 95% of them appearing once. The sample consisted of naive CD4+ T cells from PBMCs. Noted subset: CD45RA+ positively selected. The source is a man between 18 and 29 years old in good health. Some clones in this sample may be carry-over from other donors' samples.

The chain uses TRBV5-4 and TRBJ2-4, with 9 bases fitting TRBD1. V lost 0 bases to trimming and J lost 6 bases; unmatched junction nucleotides: 4. This CDR3 has 15 amino acids. Germline V gene lookup returns CDR1 SGHNT and CDR2 YYREEE (reference sequence). Here the CDR3 DNA reads TGTGCCAGCAGCTTGGGTGGGACAGGGATAAACATTCAGTACTTC. This gives the protein CASSLGGTGINIQYF.

The chain couples TRBV5-1 to TRBJ2-1, with TRBD2 as a possible D gene (5 bases). V dropped 4 bases and J dropped 15 bases, with 17 bases sitting between them. The CDR3 runs 12 residues. CDR1 is SGHRS, CDR2 YFSETQ, per germline. CDR3 sequence reads: CASSPGGLVLFF. As DNA, the CDR3 is TGCGCCAGCAGCCCGGGCGGGCTAGTTCTGTTCTTC.

This clone was recorded once. This chain connects TRBV25-1 to TRBJ1-4; the D gene is possibly TRBD1 (5 bases). The CDR3 loop spans 14 amino acids. The V and J ends lost 3 bases and 8 bases respectively, with 13 bases between them. In germline, CDR1 is MGHDK, CDR2 SYGVNS. The CDR3 here is CASSDPRDPEKLFF. The CDR3 coding sequence is TGTGCCAGCAGTGATCCCCGGGACCCCGAAAAACTGTTTTTT.

The chain links TRBV4-3 to TRBJ1-3, with D hard to call. V dropped 1 base and J dropped 0 bases, with 7 bases sitting between them. The CDR3 has 15 residues. CDR1 is LGHNA, CDR2 YSLEER, per germline. CDR3: CASSQVHSSGNTIYF. DNA of the CDR3: TGCGCCAGCAGCCAAGTCCACAGCTCTGGAAACACCATATATTTT.